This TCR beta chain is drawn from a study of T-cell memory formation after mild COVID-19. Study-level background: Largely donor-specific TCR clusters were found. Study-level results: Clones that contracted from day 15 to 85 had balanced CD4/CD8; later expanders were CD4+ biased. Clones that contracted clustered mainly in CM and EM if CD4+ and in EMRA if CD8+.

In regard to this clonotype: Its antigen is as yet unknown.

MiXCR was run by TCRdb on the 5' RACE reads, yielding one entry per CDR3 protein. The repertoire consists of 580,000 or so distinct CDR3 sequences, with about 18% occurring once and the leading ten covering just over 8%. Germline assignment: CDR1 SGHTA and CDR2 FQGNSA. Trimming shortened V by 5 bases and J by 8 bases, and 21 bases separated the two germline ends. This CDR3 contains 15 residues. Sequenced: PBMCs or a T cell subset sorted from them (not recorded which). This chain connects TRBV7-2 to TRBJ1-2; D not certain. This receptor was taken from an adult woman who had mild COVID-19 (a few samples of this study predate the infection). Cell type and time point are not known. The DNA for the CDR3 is TGTGCCAGCAGCCCGCAGTTGGTGGGGTCCGGGGGCTACACCTTC. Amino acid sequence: CASSPQLVGSGGYTF.